The 14 T cell receptor beta chains reported below all come from one sample, sequenced in a study of T-cell reconstitution after alpha-beta-depleted transplantation in children. It was with unique molecular identifiers that the TCRbeta library was prepared. TCRdb re-called the PCR reads with MiXCR, one entry per CDR3 protein. The profile shows around 370,000 distinct CDR3 sequences, 10% of them singletons. Sequencing was performed on PBMCs from the stem cell graft donor, taken from the stem cell graft. The origin of the receptors is a human donor who donated a stem cell graft to a child with acute lymphoblastic leukemia.

This clonotype was seen repeatedly, ten times or more. The CDR3 spells CSARGLTGAEWTQYF. DNA of the CDR3: TGCAGTGCTAGAGGGCTGACAGGGGCCGAGTGGACCCAGTACTTC. The rearrangement links TRBV20-1 to TRBJ2-5, with 8 bases aligning to TRBD1. V lost 1 base to trimming and J lost 7 bases; unmatched junction nucleotides: 11. Germline lookup yields CDR1 DFQATT and CDR2 SNEGSKA (reference sequence). This CDR3 comprises 15 residues.

Of note for this clonotype: Because it lacks the conserved phenylalanine or tryptophan at the end, this CDR3 is likely a read error. The rearrangement joins TRBV4-2 to TRBJ2-5; 8 nucleotides match TRBD1. This CDR3 spans 16 amino acids. Losses at the gene ends were 3 bases for V and 2 bases for J; bases not matched to a gene: 8. Germline V gene sequence: CDR1 LGHNA, CDR2 YNFKEQ. CDR3 amino acids: CASSHDTGTGQETQYL. DNA of the CDR3: TGTGCCAGCAGCCACGATACCGGGACAGGACAAGAGACCCAGTACTTG.

This clonotype was seen more than once but under ten times. The chain uses TRBV4-1 and TRBJ1-5, with a tentative D call TRBD1 (5 bases). Germline CDR1 and CDR2: MGHRA and YSYEKL. The length of the CDR3 is 17 residues. Trimming stripped 0 bases from V and 0 bases from J, with 12 bases between. DNA of the CDR3: TGCGCCAGCAGCCAAGATAGGGGCGGGACTAGCAATCAGCCCCAGCATTTT. This sequence encodes CASSQDRGGTSNQPQHF.

The chain uses TRBV5-1 and TRBJ1-5; TRBD1 agrees at 7 bases. V gave up 4 bases and J gave up 0 bases; unmatched junction bases: 4. This CDR3 has 15 residues. Germline-derived CDR1 and CDR2 are SGHRS and YFSETQ. DNA of the CDR3: TGCGCCAGCAGCCGTGGGACAGCTAGCAATCAGCCCCAGCATTTT. It encodes CASSRGTASNQPQHF.

This clonotype was seen only a few times. V usage is TRBV12-3 or TRBV12-4 and J usage is TRBJ1-2; D perhaps matches TRBD1 (6 bases). The V and J ends lost 6 bases and 4 bases respectively, with 12 bases between them. CDR3 size: 13 residues. The CDR3 sequence is CASSPGTIYGYTF. In DNA form, the CDR3 reads TGTGCCAGCAGCCCCGGGACAATCTATGGCTACACCTTC.

This clonotype has only a few counts. This CDR3 is CASSSDPNSPTEAFF. As DNA, the CDR3 is TGTGCCAGCAGTTCTGACCCAAATTCTCCCACTGAAGCTTTCTTT. This rearrangement joins TRBV6-5 to TRBJ1-1; D not resolved. The CDR3 consists of 15 residues. In germline, CDR1 is MNHEY, CDR2 SVGAGI. Trimming took off 4 bases at V and 4 bases at J, with 16 bases between the two ends.

This chain connects TRBV29-1 to TRBJ2-3; 8 positions agree with TRBD2. This CDR3 is built from 12 residues. The junction had 4 bases not matched to a gene; V was cut back by 4 bases and J by 7 bases. Germline V gene sequence: CDR1 SQVTM, CDR2 ANQGSEA. CDR3 DNA sequence: TGCAGCGTTGTGCGGGAGGAGTATACGCAGTATTTT. Protein sequence: CSVVREEYTQYF.

This clonotype came up many times. This sequence joins TRBV12-3 or TRBV12-4 and TRBJ2-7; 9 bases line up with TRBD1. The CDR3 sequence is 15 residues long. Germline trimming cut 6 bases from V and 1 base from J; bases unmatched to any gene: 7. In DNA form, the CDR3 reads TGTGCCAGCAGCCCGGGACAGGGTATTTCCTACGAGCAGTACTTC. This translates into CASSPGQGISYEQYF.

J is TRBJ2-1 and V is TRBV6-2 or TRBV6-3; D remains ambiguous. Trimming removed 5 bases from V and 9 bases from J, with 11 bases in between. This CDR3 contains 12 residues. The germline V gene encodes CDR1 MNHEY and CDR2 SVGEGT. CDR3 protein: CASSGSPGEQFF. In DNA form, the CDR3 reads TGTGCCAGCAGTGGGTCACCGGGTGAGCAGTTCTTC.

This clonotype has a count of ten or more. The gene calls are TRBV12-3 or TRBV12-4 and TRBJ2-1; D uncertain. This CDR3 region has 15 residues. V was clipped by 3 bases and J by 4 bases, with 13 bases between them. The CDR3 DNA follows: TGTGCCAGCAGTTTTAGGCTATCCCCTTACAATGAGCAGTTCTTC. Its protein is CASSFRLSPYNEQFF.

This clonotype has ten or more counts. The chain uses TRBV12-3 or TRBV12-4 and TRBJ2-2, with no clear D. Between the trimmed V and J ends, which lost 6 bases and 7 bases, there was a span of 12 bases. The CDR3 has 13 amino acids. This CDR3 is CASRRIGGGELFF. CDR3 nucleotides: TGTGCCAGCAGGAGGATCGGCGGCGGGGAGCTGTTTTTT.

This clonotype was detected a few times. The chain combines TRBV2 with TRBJ2-7; D unclear. CDR1 SNHLY and CDR2 FYNNEI come from the germline V gene. This CDR3 spans 12 amino acids. Trimming cost V 5 bases and J 2 bases, with 7 bases left between them. CDR3 amino acids: CASSREPYEQYF. The CDR3 coding sequence is TGTGCCAGCAGTAGAGAACCCTACGAGCAGTACTTC.

In DNA, the CDR3 is TGTGCCAGCAGCTCGGCTAGCGGGACCATATCCAATGAGCAGTTCTTC. This encodes CASSSASGTISNEQFF. The rearrangement uses TRBV7-2 and TRBJ2-1; 9 bases line up with TRBD2. The ends lost 4 bases at V and 6 bases at J; junction bases unmatched: 10. Looked up from germline, CDR1 is SGHTA and CDR2 is FQGNSA. This CDR3 has 16 residues.

The CDR3 loop reads CASSSSGSYTGELFF. The CDR3 bases are TGTGCCAGCAGCTCTAGTGGGAGTTACACCGGGGAGCTGTTTTTT. The chain joins TRBV7-9 to TRBJ2-2; weak D call: TRBD2 (5 bases). The V and J ends lost 4 bases and 3 bases respectively, with 12 bases between them. This CDR3 is built from 15 residues. Per germline, CDR1 SEHNR and CDR2 FQNEAQ (reference sequence). Using reference TRBV7-9 and TRBJ2-2 for the parts outside the CDR3, the full variable domain is DTGVSQNPRHKITKRGQNVTFRCDPISEHNRLYWYRQTLGQGPEFLTYFQNEAQLEKSRLLSDRFSAERPKGSFSTLEIQRTEQGDSAMYLCASSSSGSYTGELFFGEGSRLTVL.